This T cell receptor (beta chain) derives from a study of naive and memory T cell subsets. Whole blood, roughly 2.5 ml, came from adult healthy volunteers. This clonotype was seen repeatedly, ten times or more. Alpha and beta constant region primers primed reverse transcription for blood and skin samples. MiXCR, applied by TCRdb to the 5' RACE reads, yields one record per CDR3 protein. The sample gives tens of thousands of distinct CDR3 sequences, less than 5% of which show up once; 7% to 10% is in the top ten. This CDR3 has 12 residues. Germline V CDR1 and CDR2: DFQATT, SNEGSKA (reference sequence). Trimming cost V 5 bases and J 2 bases; bases outside gene matches: 1.

The chain carries TRBV20-1 and TRBJ2-7; 9 bases are shared with TRBD2. The source is a male donor in good health. The CDR3, as DNA: TGCAGTGCTGGCGGGGGGGCCTACGAGCAGTACTTC. It is translated as CSAGGGAYEQYF.